This TCR beta chain was captured in a study of T cell responses to AZD1222 COVID-19 vaccine. The protocol was immunoSEQ multiplex PCR, while the TCRdb copy is restricted to in-frame clones and leaves out a portion. The data contain about 93,000 clones, 80% to 90% of them singletons. The sample here was peripheral blood, taken 28 days after the second AZD1222 dose. The sequence derives from an adult who received the AZD1222 COVID-19 vaccine.

This CDR3 reads CATSGRGDQETQYF. The CDR3 region has the DNA TGTGCCACCAGTGGCAGGGGGGACCAAGAGACCCAGTACTTC. The J gene is TRBJ2-5, the V gene TRBV24-1; TRBD1 is a possible D gene (7 bases). V lost 5 bases and J 0 bases, leaving 9 bases between the germline ends. CDR3 length: 14 residues. The germline CDR1 and CDR2 sequences are KGHDR and SFDVKD.